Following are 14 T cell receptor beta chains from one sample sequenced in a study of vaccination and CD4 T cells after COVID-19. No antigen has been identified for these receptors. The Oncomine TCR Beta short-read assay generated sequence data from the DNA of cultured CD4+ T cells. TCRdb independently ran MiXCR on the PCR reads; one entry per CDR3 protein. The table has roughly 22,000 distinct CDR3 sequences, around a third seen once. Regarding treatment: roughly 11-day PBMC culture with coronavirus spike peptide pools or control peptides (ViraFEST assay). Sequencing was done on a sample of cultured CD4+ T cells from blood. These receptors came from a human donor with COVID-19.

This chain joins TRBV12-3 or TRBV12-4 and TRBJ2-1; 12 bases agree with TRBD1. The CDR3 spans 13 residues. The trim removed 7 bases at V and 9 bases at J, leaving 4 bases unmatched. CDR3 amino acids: CASTRDRGLEQFF. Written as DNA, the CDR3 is TGTGCCAGCACTCGGGACAGGGGGCTTGAGCAGTTCTTC.

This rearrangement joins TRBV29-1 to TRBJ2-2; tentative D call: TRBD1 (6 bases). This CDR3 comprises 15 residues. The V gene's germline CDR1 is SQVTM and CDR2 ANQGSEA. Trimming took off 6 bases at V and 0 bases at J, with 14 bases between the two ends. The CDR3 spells CSVVTGTTNTGELFF. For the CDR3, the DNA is TGCAGCGTGGTCACAGGGACGACGAACACCGGGGAGCTGTTTTTT.

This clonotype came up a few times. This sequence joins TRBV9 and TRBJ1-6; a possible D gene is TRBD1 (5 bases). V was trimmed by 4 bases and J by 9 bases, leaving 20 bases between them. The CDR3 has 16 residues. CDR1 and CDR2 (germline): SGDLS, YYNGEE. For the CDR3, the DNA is TGTGCCAGCAGCCCAACCGGGACCCCCGGGGGTTCACCCCTCCACTTT. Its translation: CASSPTGTPGGSPLHF.

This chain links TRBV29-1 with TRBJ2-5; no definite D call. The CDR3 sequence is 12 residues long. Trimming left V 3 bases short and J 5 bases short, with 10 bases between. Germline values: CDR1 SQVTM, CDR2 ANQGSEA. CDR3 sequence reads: CSVDVQQETQYF. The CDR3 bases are TGCAGCGTTGACGTACAGCAGGAGACCCAGTACTTC.

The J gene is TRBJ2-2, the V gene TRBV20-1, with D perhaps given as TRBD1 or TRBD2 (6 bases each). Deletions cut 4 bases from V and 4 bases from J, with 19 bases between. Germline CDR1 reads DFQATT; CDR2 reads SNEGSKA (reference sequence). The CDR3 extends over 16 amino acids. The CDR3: CSAKPSGAPGTGELFF. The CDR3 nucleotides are TGCAGTGCTAAACCTTCGGGGGCCCCGGGCACCGGGGAGCTGTTTTTT.

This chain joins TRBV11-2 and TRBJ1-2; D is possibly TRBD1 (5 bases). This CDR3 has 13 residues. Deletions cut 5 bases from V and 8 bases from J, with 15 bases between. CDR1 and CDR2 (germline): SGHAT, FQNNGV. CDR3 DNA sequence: TGTGCCAGCAGCATCAGGGAAATAAGGGGCTACACCTTC. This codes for CASSIREIRGYTF.

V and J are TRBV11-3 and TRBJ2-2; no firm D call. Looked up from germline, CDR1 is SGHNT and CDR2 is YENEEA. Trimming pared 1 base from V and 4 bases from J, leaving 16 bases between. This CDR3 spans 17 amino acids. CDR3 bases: TGTGCCAGCAGCTTAGGGGTTGAGAAAGGGTTCACCGGGGAGCTGTTTTTT. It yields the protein CASSLGVEKGFTGELFF.

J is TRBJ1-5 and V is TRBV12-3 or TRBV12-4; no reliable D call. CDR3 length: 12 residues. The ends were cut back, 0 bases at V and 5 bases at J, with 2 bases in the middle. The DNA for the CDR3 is TGTGCCAGCAGTTTAGCTTATCAGCCCCAGCATTTT. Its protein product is CASSLAYQPQHF.

The CDR3 DNA sequence: TGTGCCATCCGAAAAGAGGTGTACACTGAAGCTTTCTTT. This translates into CAIRKEVYTEAFF. This chain joins TRBV28 and TRBJ1-1; D gene ambiguous. The V gene's germline CDR1 is MDHEN and CDR2 SYDVKM. The CDR3 has 13 residues. The V and J ends lost 10 bases and 3 bases respectively, with 15 bases between them.

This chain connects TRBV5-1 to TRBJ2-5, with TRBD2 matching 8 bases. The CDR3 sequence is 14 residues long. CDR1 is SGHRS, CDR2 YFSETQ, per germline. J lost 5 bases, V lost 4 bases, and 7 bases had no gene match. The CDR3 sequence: CASSLRGLGETQYF. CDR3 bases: TGCGCCAGCAGCCTACGGGGACTAGGGGAGACCCAGTACTTC.

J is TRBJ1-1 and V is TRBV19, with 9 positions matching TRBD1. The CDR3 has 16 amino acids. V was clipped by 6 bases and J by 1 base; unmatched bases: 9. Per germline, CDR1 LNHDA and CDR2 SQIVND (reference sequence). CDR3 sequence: CASSQLRGQGNTEAFF. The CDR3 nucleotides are TGTGCCAGTAGCCAATTAAGGGGACAGGGGAACACTGAAGCTTTCTTT. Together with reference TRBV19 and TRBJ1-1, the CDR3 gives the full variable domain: DGGITQSPKYLFRKEGQNVTLSCEQNLNHDAMYWYRQDPGQGLRLIYYSQIVNDFQKGDIAEGYSVSREKKESFPLTVTSAQKNPTAFYLCASSQLRGQGNTEAFFGQGTRLTVV.

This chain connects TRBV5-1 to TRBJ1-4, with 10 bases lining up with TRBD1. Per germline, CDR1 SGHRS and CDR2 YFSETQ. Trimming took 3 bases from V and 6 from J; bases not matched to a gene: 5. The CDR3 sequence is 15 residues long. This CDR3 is CASSWGDRGDEKLFF. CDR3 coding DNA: TGCGCCAGCAGCTGGGGGGACAGGGGCGATGAAAAACTGTTTTTT.

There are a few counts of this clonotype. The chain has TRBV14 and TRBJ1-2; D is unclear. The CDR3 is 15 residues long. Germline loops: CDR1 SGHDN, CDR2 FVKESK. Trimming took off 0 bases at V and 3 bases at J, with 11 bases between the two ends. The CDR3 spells CASSQEVHSDYGYTF. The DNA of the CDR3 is TGTGCCAGCAGCCAAGAGGTCCACAGCGACTATGGCTACACCTTC.

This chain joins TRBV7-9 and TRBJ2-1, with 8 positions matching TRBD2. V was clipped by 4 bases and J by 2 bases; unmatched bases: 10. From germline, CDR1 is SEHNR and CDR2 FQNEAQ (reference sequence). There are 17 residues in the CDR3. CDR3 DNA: TGTGCCAGCAGCTCCAGACCCAGCGGGGGAACCTACAATGAGCAGTTCTTC. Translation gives CASSSRPSGGTYNEQFF.